This T cell receptor beta chain is drawn from a study of cytomegalovirus exposure and HLA in healthy donors. Findings of the study overall: Researchers catalogued about 150 TCR beta chains as cytomegalovirus-associated.

Notes on this clone: What it binds is not known.

Sequencing used immunoSEQ multiplex PCR; TCRdb keeps in-frame clones, though not all of them. The sample carries some 110,000 clones, approximately 88% recorded once. The TCR originated in a man aged 18 to 29 in good health and CMV-seronegative. Input material: PBMCs.

The CDR3 spells CASSPQGVGGYTF. For the CDR3, the DNA is TGTGCCAGCAGCCCACAGGGGGTGGGAGGCTACACCTTC. This chain connects TRBV9 to TRBJ1-2; TRBD1 matches 8 bases. Unmatched junction bases numbered 7, after V lost 4 bases and J lost 8 bases. The CDR3 is 13 amino acids. Germline V gene sequence: CDR1 SGDLS, CDR2 YYNGEE.